Listed below are T cell receptor beta chains from one sample, sequenced in a study of cytomegalovirus exposure and HLA in healthy donors. TCRdb's table, derived via immunoSEQ multiplex PCR, lists solely in-frame clones and lacks some. The table lists approximately 170,000 clones, 91% of them singletons, with around 3% in the top ten. Specimen: PBMCs. These TCRs come from a woman aged 18-29 years in good health and CMV-seropositive. The CDR3 runs from the conserved cysteine through the conserved F or W. The D gene is left open where the match is weak. Clone sizes are given selectively: once, few, many, or a class where the clone is expanded.

J gene | V gene | clone size | D gene | CDR3 DNA | CDR3 protein
TRBJ2-1 | TRBV19 | NA | NA | TGTGCCAGTAGCCAAGGGGGAGGGACCTACAATGAGCAGTTCTTC | CASSQGGGTYNEQFF
TRBJ2-2 | TRBV13 | NA | TRBD2 | TGTGCCAGCAGTACAGCTCGGCGGGGGGGCCGAGGCGGGGAGCTGTTTTTT | CASSTARRGGRGGELFF
TRBJ1-2 | TRBV27 | NA | NA | TGTGCCAGCAGTTCCCCTGGACACGGGTGGGGCTACACCTTC | CASSSPGHGWGYTF
TRBJ2-3 | TRBV2 | NA | TRBD2 | TGTGCCAGCAGTCGTGATAGCGGGAGAGGCACAGATACGCAGTATTTT | CASSRDSGRGTDTQYF
TRBJ2-7 | TRBV28 | NA | TRBD1 | TGTGCCAGCAGTTTATATCCCCTCAGGGGGAGTACCTACGAGCAGTACTTC | CASSLYPLRGSTYEQYF
TRBJ2-3 | TRBV18 | NA | NA | TGTGCCAGCTCAAACCATCAGGGAGATACGCAGTATTTT | CASSNHQGDTQYF
TRBJ2-1 | TRBV13 | NA | NA | TGTGCCAGCAGCCCGGCGGGTAGCGGATACAATGAGCAGTTCTTC | CASSPAGSGYNEQFF
TRBJ2-5 | TRBV5-4 | NA | NA | TGTGCCAGCAGCCATCGACAACAAGAGACCCAGTACTTC | CASSHRQQETQYF
TRBJ1-2 | TRBV7-2 | once | NA | TGTGCCAGCAGCTTAGCACAGACAGCTAACTATGGCTACACCTTC | CASSLAQTANYGYTF
TRBJ2-2 | TRBV5-8 | NA | TRBD1 | TGTGCCAGCAGCCCCGGGACAGCCACCGGGGAGCTGTTTTTT | CASSPGTATGELFF
TRBJ1-2 | TRBV9 | NA | NA | TGTGCCAGCAGCCCTCCCCGAGGGGGCTATGGCTACACCTTC | CASSPPRGGYGYTF
TRBJ2-1 | TRBV9 | NA | TRBD2 | TGTGCCAGCAGCGTAGTAGTTAGCGGGATTGGTGTGGAGAGTGAGCAGTTCTTC | CASSVVVSGIGVESEQFF
TRBJ1-1 | TRBV19 | NA | NA | TGTGCCAGTAGTTCCACTGAGAACACTGAAGCTTTCTTT | CASSSTENTEAFF
TRBJ2-1 | TRBV7-9 | NA | TRBD2 | TGTGCCAGCAGACCTAGCGGGGGGAGCTCCTACAATGAGCAGTTCTTC | CASRPSGGSSYNEQFF
TRBJ2-7 | TRBV5-4 | NA | TRBD2 | TGTGCCGAGGGGCTAGCGGGAGGCGAGCAGTACTTC | CAEGLAGGEQYF
TRBJ1-3 | TRBV7-6 | NA | NA | TGTGCCAGCAGCATTAGGGGCCGGGGGGCCAGCTCTGGAAACACCATATATTTT | CASSIRGRGASSGNTIYF
TRBJ2-1 | TRBV10-3 | once | TRBD2 | TGTGCCATCAGCAGTCCCCTAACTAGCGGTGGAGGTGGTGAGCAGTTCTTC | CAISSPLTSGGGGEQFF
TRBJ2-5 | TRBV30 | NA | NA | TGTGCCTGGAGCCCGCAAGAGACCCAGTACTTC | CAWSPQETQYF
TRBJ1-3 | TRBV7-6 | NA | TRBD1 | TGTGCCAGCGGGACAGGGTACGGAAACACCATATATTTT | CASGTGYGNTIYF
TRBJ2-2 | TRBV28 | NA | NA | TGTGCCAGCAGTTTAACAGGGAACACCGGGGAGCTGTTTTTT | CASSLTGNTGELFF
TRBJ2-1 | TRBV15 | NA | TRBD1 | TGTGCCACCAGGAGACAGGGGACGGACAATGAGCAGTTCTTC | CATRRQGTDNEQFF
TRBJ1-3 | TRBV5-1 | NA | NA | TGCGCCAGCAGCCCCGACGCAGGGGGAAACACCATATATTTT | CASSPDAGGNTIYF
TRBJ2-3 | TRBV7-3 | NA | TRBD2 | TGTGCCAGCAGCCAAGCCGGGACTAGAAGCACAGATACGCAGTATTTT | CASSQAGTRSTDTQYF
TRBJ2-3 | TRBV19 | once | NA | TGTGCCAGTAGTATAGGCGGAGAAAGCACAGATACGCAGTATTTT | CASSIGGESTDTQYF
TRBJ1-5 | TRBV6-6 | NA | NA | TGTGCCAGCAGTTTACAGGGTAACAATCAGCCCCAGCATTTT | CASSLQGNNQPQHF
TRBJ2-3 | TRBV19 | NA | TRBD1 | TGTGCCAGTAGTTCGCAGGACAGGGGCAGCACAGATACGCAGTATTTT | CASSSQDRGSTDTQYF
TRBJ1-4 | TRBV7-6 | once | NA | TGTGCCAGCAGCCCAAAGGCCCCAGGCGAAAAACTGTTTTTT | CASSPKAPGEKLFF
TRBJ1-1 | TRBV4-1 | NA | TRBD1 | TGCGCCAGCAGTTTTCGGACAGGACGAAACACTGAAGCTTTCTTT | CASSFRTGRNTEAFF
TRBJ2-3 | TRBV10-1 | NA | NA | TGCGCCAGCAGTGGTGACAGCCTTACTAGCACAGATACGCAGTATTTT | CASSGDSLTSTDTQYF
TRBJ2-5 | TRBV2 | NA | NA | TGTGCCAGCAACCTACAAGAGACCCAGTACTTC | CASNLQETQYF
TRBJ1-6 | TRBV5-1 | NA | TRBD1 | TGCGCCAGCAGCTTGGTCGGCGGTTCGAGACAGGGACGCAATTCACCCCTCCACTTT | CASSLVGGSRQGRNSPLHF
TRBJ2-3 | TRBV5-6 | NA | TRBD2 | TGTGCCAGCAGCCTGGAGGGAGCGGGAGGGCCTACAGATACGCAGTATTTT | CASSLEGAGGPTDTQYF